Listed below are T cell receptor beta chains from one sample, sequenced in a study of blood T cell repertoires in COVID-19. The table came from immunoSEQ multiplex PCR; TCRdb's copy has only in-frame clones and leaves some out. The repertoire holds 250,000 or so clones, around 88% seen once, with approximately 1.4% in the top ten. The specimen sequenced was peripheral blood. The receptors originated from an elderly man with acute or convalescent COVID-19. CDR3s include the opening cysteine and the closing phenylalanine or tryptophan. The D gene is left open where the match is weak. Size is stated for part of the rows, as once, few or many counts, or as a class when the clone is expanded.

clone_size	v_call	d_call	j_call	cdr3_aa	cdr3_nt
-	TRBV6-5	-	TRBJ1-5	CASSRGDTGKPQHF	TGTGCCAGCAGTCGGGGGGATACGGGGAAGCCCCAGCATTTT
-	TRBV5-1	TRBD1	TRBJ1-3	CASSPTRTGAGNTIYF	TGCGCCAGCAGCCCGACCCGGACAGGGGCTGGAAACACCATATATTTT
-	TRBV6-5	TRBD2	TRBJ2-1	CASSSPGRGHNEQFF	TGTGCCAGCAGCTCCCCGGGGAGGGGACACAATGAGCAGTTCTTC
-	TRBV5-6	-	TRBJ2-1	CASSLYNEQFF	TGTGCCAGCAGCCTGTACAATGAGCAGTTCTTC
-	TRBV6-2/TRBV6-3	-	TRBJ1-2	CASSYVQGYGYTF	TGTGCCAGCAGTTACGTCCAGGGATATGGCTACACCTTC
few	TRBV2	-	TRBJ1-5	CASEKESNQPQHF	TGTGCCAGCGAGAAGGAGAGCAATCAGCCCCAGCATTTT
-	TRBV2	TRBD1	TRBJ1-2	CASAPRRTGTVYYGYTF	TGTGCCAGCGCCCCTCGCAGGACCGGGACAGTCTACTATGGCTACACCTTC
-	TRBV29-1	TRBD1	TRBJ2-7	CSALQGTGTQEQYF	TGCAGCGCCCTCCAAGGGACAGGGACGCAGGAGCAGTACTTC
once	TRBV7-3	-	TRBJ1-6	CASSLTPGNSPLHF	TGTGCCAGCAGCTTAACCCCGGGTAATTCACCCCTCCACTTT
-	TRBV7-3	-	TRBJ2-1	CASSVTGQDNEQFF	TGTGCCAGCAGCGTCACGGGACAAGACAATGAGCAGTTCTTC
-	TRBV9	TRBD2	TRBJ2-1	CASSHTSGGGYNEQFF	TGTGCCAGCAGCCATACTAGCGGAGGGGGGTACAATGAGCAGTTCTTC
-	TRBV18	TRBD1	TRBJ2-2	CASSSGTGRRSENTGELFF	TGTGCCAGCTCATCCGGGACAGGCCGCCGTTCGGAGAACACCGGGGAGCTGTTTTTT
-	TRBV5-1	-	TRBJ2-3	CASSLAGSTDTQYF	TGCGCCAGCAGCTTGGCCGGGAGCACAGATACGCAGTATTTT
-	TRBV5-4	-	TRBJ2-2	CASSPGLPNTGELFF	TGTGCCAGCAGTCCGGGATTACCGAACACCGGGGAGCTGTTTTTT
once	TRBV6-5	-	TRBJ1-1	CASRSTAEFEAFF	TGTGCCAGCAGATCCACAGCGGAGTTTGAAGCTTTCTTT
-	TRBV29-1	TRBD1	TRBJ1-2	CSGLPGQGSGGYTF	TGCAGCGGTCTCCCGGGACAGGGAAGTGGCGGCTACACCTTC